This entry is about one T cell receptor beta chain. This sample is part of a study of CD8 T cells in Susac syndrome. The RNA input was about 0.45 to 1 ug, and it was reverse transcribed with random hexamers. A single record per CDR3 protein comes from TCRdb applying MiXCR to the immunoSEQ multiplex PCR reads. Here the sample spans around 230,000 distinct CDR3 sequences, 90% to 96% being singletons. This receptor was taken from a human donor with Susac syndrome. Specimen: CD4+ T cells from PBMCs.

The CDR3 loop is CASSTSRIGPLNQPQHF. In DNA, the CDR3 is TGTGCCAGCAGCACAAGCCGAATCGGACCTCTCAATCAGCCCCAGCATTTT. The V and J genes are TRBV7-8 and TRBJ1-5; D is ambiguous. Trimming cost V 5 bases and J 3 bases, with 20 bases left between them. The CDR3 is 17 amino acids. Germline lookup yields CDR1 SGHVS and CDR2 FQNEAQ.